Included here is one T cell receptor (beta chain) sequence, with context. The target antigen is unknown. These data are taken from a study of T-cell reconstitution after alpha-beta-depleted transplantation in children. This CDR3 spans 16 amino acids. V lost 4 bases and J lost 5; bases outside the gene matches: 7. Looked up from germline, CDR1 is SGHRS and CDR2 is YFSETQ. Study conclusions and caveats: Fresh T-cell production supplied most of the T-cell counts and diversity seen one year after transplant. Some patients' high day-60 TCRbeta diversity was traced to surviving recipient T cells and thymic progenitors. At around two months after transplant, the alpha-beta T cells were reportedly derived from several hundred expanded clones that came from non-depleted graft cells.

The TCRbeta library incorporated unique molecular identifiers. TCRdb re-called the PCR reads through MiXCR, storing one row per CDR3 protein. In the table there are about 980,000 distinct CDR3 sequences, about 29% of which are singletons. The TCR originated in a boy less than two years old who had a stem cell transplant for SCID, so the T cells may come from the graft donor. The sample consisted of PBMCs, mostly from graft donor cells, taken 360 days after TCRalphabeta/CD19-depleted stem cell transplant. This rearrangement joins TRBV5-1 to TRBJ2-3; 13 nucleotides align to TRBD2. The CDR3 reads CASSQTSGGALDTQYF. The CDR3 DNA follows: TGCGCCAGCAGCCAAACTAGCGGGGGGGCCCTAGATACGCAGTATTTT.